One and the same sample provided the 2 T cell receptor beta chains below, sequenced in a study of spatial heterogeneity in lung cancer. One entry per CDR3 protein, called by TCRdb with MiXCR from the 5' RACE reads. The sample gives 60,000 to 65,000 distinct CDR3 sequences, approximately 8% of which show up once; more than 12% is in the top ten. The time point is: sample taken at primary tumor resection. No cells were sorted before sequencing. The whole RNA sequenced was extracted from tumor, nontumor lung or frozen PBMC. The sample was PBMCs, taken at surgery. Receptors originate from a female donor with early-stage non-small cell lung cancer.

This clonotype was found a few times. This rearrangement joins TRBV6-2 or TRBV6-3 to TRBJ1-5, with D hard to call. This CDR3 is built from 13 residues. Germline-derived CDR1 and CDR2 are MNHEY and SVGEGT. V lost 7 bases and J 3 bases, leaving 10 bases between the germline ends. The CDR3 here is CASTHDFNQPQHF. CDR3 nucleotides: TGTGCCAGCACCCACGATTTCAATCAGCCCCAGCATTTT.

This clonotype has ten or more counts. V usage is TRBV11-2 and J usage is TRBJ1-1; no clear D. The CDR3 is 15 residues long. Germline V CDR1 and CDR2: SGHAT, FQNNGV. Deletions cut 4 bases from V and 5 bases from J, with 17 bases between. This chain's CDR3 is CASSSRTDGNTEAFF. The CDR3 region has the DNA TGTGCCAGCAGCTCCAGGACCGACGGGAATACTGAAGCTTTCTTT.